This T cell receptor (beta chain) comes out of a study of T cells after yellow fever vaccination. Notes on the study in general: Peaking on day 5 versus 15, the secondary response was faster but weaker. Clones from primary vaccination mostly reappeared after the booster (over 95% CD4, over 85% CD8). Abundant contaminating clonotypes from the bulk population could appear in FACS-sorted repertoires.

In regard to this clonotype: Its specificity is not known.

A single record per CDR3 protein comes from TCRdb applying MiXCR to the 5' RACE reads. Among 200,000 to 250,000 distinct CDR3 sequences, around 7% were seen once, and the ten largest hold more than 0.8%. This CDR3 has 12 residues. Unmatched junction bases numbered 1, after V lost 3 bases and J lost 6 bases. CDR1 and CDR2 from the germline V gene are MDHEN and SYDVKM. The receptor was isolated from a man under 40 who received the YFV17D yellow fever vaccine. This material consisted of CD4+ T cells sorted from PBMCs, taken 15 days after the yellow fever booster vaccination. The chain links TRBV28 to TRBJ2-7; 8 nucleotides match TRBD1. The chain's CDR3 is CASSFRGREQYF. The CDR3, as DNA: TGTGCCAGCAGTTTCAGGGGGCGCGAGCAGTACTTC.